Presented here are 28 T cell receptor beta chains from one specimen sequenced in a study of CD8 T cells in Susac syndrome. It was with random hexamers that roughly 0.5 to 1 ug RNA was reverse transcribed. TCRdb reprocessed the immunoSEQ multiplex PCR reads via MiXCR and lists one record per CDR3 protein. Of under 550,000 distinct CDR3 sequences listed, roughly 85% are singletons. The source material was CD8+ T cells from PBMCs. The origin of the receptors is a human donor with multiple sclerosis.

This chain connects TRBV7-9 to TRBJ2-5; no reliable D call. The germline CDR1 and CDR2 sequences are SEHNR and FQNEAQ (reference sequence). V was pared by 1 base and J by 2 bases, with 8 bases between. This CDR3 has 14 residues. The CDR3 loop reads CASSLDTAQETQYF. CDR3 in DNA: TGTGCCAGCAGCTTAGATACGGCGCAAGAGACCCAGTACTTC.

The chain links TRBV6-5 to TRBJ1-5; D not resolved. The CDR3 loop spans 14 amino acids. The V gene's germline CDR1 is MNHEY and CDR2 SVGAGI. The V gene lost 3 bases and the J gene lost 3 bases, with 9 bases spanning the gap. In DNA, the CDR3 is TGTGCCAGCAGTTATGAGGCATACAATCAGCCCCAGCATTTT. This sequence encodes CASSYEAYNQPQHF.

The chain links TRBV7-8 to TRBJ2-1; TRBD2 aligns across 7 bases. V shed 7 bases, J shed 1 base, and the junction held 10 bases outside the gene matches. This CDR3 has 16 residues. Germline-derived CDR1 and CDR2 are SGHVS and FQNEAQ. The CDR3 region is CASTPGGGDSYNEQFF. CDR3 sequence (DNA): TGTGCCAGCACGCCCGGTGGGGGGGATTCCTACAATGAGCAGTTCTTC.

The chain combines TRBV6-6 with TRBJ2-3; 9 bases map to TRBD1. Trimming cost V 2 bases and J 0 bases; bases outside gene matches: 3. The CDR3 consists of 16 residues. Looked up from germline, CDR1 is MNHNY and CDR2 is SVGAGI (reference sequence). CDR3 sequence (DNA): TGTGCCAGCAGTTACACAGGGGGCTTGAGCACAGATACGCAGTATTTT. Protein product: CASSYTGGLSTDTQYF.

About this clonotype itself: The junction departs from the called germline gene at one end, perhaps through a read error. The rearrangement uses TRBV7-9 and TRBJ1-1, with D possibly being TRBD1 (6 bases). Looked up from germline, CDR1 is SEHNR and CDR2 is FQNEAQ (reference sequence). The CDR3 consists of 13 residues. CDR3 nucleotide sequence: TGTGCCAGCATCTTAGGGGGGGTTGATGAAGCTTTCTTT. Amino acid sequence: CASILGGVDEAFF.

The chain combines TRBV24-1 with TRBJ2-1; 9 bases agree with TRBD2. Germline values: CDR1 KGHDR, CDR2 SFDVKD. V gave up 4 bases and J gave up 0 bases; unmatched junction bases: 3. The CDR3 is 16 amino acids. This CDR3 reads CATSDNSGSSYNEQFF. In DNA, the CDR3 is TGTGCCACCAGTGACAATAGCGGGAGCTCCTACAATGAGCAGTTCTTC.

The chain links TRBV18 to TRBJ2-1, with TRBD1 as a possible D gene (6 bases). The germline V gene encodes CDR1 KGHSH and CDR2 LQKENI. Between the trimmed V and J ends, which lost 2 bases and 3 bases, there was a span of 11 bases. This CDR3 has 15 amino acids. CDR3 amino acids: CASSPLGDIYNEQFF. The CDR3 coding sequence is TGTGCCAGCTCACCATTGGGGGACATCTACAATGAGCAGTTCTTC.

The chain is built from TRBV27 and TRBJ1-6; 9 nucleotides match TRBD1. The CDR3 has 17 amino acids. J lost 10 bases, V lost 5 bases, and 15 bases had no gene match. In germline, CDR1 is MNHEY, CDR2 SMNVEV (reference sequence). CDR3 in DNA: TGTGCCAGCAGTCCCGGGACAGGGACCTTGGTAGTCTCACCCCTCCACTTT. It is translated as CASSPGTGTLVVSPLHF.

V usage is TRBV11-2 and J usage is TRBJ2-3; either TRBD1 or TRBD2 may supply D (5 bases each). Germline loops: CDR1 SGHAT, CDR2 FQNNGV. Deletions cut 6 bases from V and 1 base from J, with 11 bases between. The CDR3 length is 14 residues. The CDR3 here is CASSNPGRTDTQYF. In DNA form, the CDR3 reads TGTGCCAGCAGTAACCCGGGGCGCACAGATACGCAGTATTTT.

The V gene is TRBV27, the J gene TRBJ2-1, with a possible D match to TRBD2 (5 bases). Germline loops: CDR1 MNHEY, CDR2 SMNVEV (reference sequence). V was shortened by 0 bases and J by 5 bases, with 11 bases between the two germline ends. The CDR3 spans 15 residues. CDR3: CASSLSPGINNEQFF. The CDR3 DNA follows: TGTGCCAGCAGTTTATCGCCCGGGATAAACAATGAGCAGTTCTTC.

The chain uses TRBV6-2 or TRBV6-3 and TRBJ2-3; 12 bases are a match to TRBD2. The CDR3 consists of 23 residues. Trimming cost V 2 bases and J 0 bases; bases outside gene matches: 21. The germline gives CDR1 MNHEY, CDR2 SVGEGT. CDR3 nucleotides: TGTGCCAGCAGTTACCTAATCCCGGTGAGACTAGCGGGAGTTGGGGGTAGCACAGATACGCAGTATTTT. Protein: CASSYLIPVRLAGVGGSTDTQYF.

CDR3 region: CASSLPGVDSPLHF. Written as DNA, the CDR3 is TGTGCCAGCAGTTTACCAGGGGTAGATTCACCCCTCCACTTT. The gene calls are TRBV27 and TRBJ1-6; tentative D call: TRBD1 (6 bases). Trimming shortened V by 2 bases and J by 8 bases, and 10 bases separated the two germline ends. Germline CDR1 and CDR2: MNHEY and SMNVEV (reference sequence). The length of the CDR3 is 14 residues.

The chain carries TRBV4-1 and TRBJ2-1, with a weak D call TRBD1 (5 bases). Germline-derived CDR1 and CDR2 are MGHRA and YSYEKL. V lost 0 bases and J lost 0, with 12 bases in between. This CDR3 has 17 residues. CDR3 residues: CASSQDMDTSSYNEQFF. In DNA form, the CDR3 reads TGCGCCAGCAGCCAAGATATGGACACCAGCTCCTACAATGAGCAGTTCTTC.

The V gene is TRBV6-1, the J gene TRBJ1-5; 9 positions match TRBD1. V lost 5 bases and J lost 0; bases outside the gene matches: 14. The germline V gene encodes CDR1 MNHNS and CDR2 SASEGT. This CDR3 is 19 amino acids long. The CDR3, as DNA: TGTGCCAGCAGTACACCACAGGGGGCTCCCACCCTTAGCAATCAGCCCCAGCATTTT. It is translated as CASSTPQGAPTLSNQPQHF.

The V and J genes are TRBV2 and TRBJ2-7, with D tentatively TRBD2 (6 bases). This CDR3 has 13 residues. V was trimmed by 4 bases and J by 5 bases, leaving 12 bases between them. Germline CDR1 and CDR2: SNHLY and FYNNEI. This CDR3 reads CASSASGGDEQYF. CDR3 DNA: TGTGCCAGCAGTGCATCCGGGGGTGACGAGCAGTACTTC.

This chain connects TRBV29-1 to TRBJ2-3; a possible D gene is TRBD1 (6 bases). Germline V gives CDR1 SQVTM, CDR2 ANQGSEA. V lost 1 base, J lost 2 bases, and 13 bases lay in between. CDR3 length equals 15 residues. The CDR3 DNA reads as TGCAGCGTTGAAGGGTCCGGACAGAACACAGATACGCAGTATTTT. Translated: CSVEGSGQNTDTQYF.

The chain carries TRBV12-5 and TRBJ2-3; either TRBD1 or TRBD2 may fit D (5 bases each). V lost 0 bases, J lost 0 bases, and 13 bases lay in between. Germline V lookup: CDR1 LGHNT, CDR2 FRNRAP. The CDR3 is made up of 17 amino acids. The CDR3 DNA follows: TGTGCTAGTGGTTTGGTAGGGACGGACACTAGCACAGATACGCAGTATTTT. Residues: CASGLVGTDTSTDTQYF.

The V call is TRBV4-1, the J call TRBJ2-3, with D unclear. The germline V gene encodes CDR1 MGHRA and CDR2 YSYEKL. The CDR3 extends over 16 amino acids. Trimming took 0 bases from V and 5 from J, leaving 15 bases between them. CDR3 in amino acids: CASSQDRAETGDTQYF. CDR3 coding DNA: TGCGCCAGCAGCCAAGATAGGGCAGAGACGGGAGATACGCAGTATTTT.

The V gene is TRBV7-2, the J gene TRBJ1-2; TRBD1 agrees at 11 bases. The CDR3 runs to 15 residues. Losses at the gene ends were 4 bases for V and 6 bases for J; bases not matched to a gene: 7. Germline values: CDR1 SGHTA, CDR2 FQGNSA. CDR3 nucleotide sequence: TGTGCCAGCAGCTCGGACGGGGACAGGGGGAATGGCTACACCTTC. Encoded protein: CASSSDGDRGNGYTF.

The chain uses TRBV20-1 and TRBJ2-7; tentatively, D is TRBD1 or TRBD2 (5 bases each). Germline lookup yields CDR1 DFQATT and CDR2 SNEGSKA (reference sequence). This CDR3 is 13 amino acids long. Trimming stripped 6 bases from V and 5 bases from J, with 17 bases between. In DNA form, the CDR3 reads TGCAGTGCCACCGGGACGGCACTCAACGAGCAGTACTTC. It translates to CSATGTALNEQYF.

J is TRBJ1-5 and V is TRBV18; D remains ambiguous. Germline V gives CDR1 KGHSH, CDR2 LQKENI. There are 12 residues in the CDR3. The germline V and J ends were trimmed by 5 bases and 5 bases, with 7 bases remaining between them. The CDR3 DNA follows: TGTGCCAGCTCAGCTCCTGATCAGCCCCAGCATTTT. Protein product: CASSAPDQPQHF.

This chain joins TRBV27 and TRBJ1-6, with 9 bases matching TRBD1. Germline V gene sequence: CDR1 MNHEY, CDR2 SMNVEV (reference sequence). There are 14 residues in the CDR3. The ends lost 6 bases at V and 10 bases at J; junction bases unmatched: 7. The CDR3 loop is CASRSGTGISPLHF. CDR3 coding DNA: TGTGCCAGCAGATCCGGGACAGGGATCTCACCCCTCCACTTT.

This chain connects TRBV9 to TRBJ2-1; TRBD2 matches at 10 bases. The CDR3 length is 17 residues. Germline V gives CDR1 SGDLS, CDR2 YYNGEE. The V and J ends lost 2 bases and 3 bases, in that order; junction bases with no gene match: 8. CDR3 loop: CASSVSPGLADYNEQFF. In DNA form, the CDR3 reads TGTGCCAGCAGCGTCTCTCCCGGACTAGCGGACTACAATGAGCAGTTCTTC.

CDR3 sequence: CSASIAGGGVRGNQPQHF. The CDR3 DNA reads as TGCAGTGCCTCTATCGCGGGGGGCGGGGTACGCGGCAATCAGCCCCAGCATTTT. The chain links TRBV20-1 to TRBJ1-5; TRBD1 is a possible D gene (6 bases). V was pared by 6 bases and J by 2 bases, with 26 bases between. This CDR3 has 18 amino acids. Germline assignment: CDR1 DFQATT and CDR2 SNEGSKA (reference sequence).

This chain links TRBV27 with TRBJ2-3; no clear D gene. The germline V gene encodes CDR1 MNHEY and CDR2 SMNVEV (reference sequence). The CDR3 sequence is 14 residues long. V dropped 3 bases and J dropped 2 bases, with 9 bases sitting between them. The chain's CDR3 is CASSFLSFTDTQYF. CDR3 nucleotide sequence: TGTGCCAGCAGTTTTCTCAGTTTCACAGATACGCAGTATTTT.

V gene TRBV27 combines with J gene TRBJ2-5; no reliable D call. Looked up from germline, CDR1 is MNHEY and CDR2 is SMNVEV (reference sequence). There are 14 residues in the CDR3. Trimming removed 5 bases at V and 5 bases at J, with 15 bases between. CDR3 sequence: CASSLQSTPETQYF. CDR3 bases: TGTGCCAGCAGTCTCCAGAGTACCCCCGAGACCCAGTACTTC.

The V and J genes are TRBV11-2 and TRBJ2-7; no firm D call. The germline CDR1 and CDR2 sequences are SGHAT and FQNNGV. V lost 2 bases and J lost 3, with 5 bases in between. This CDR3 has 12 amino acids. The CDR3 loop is CASSLYNYEQYF. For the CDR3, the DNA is TGTGCCAGCAGCTTATACAACTACGAGCAGTACTTC.

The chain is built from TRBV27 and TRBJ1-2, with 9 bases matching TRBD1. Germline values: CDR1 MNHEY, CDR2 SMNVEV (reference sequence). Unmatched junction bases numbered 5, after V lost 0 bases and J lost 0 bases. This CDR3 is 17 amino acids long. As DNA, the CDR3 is TGTGCCAGCAGTTTATCGGGACAGGGACTTACTAACTATGGCTACACCTTC. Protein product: CASSLSGQGLTNYGYTF.